This T cell receptor (beta chain) is drawn from a study of cytomegalovirus exposure and HLA in healthy donors. A few counts support this clone. PCR used 60 Vbeta primers and 13 Jbeta primers. The protocol was immunoSEQ multiplex PCR, while the TCRdb copy is restricted to in-frame clones and leaves out a portion. The sample carries over 150,000 clones, 84% recorded once. This CDR3 is 15 amino acids long. Germline lookup yields CDR1 SGHRS and CDR2 YFSETQ. The V end was cut by 4 bases, the J end by 0 bases, with 11 bases between. Sequenced input: PBMCs. This chain joins TRBV5-1 and TRBJ2-1; a possible D gene is TRBD1 (6 bases). The origin of this receptor is a girl between 10 and 17 years old in good health and CMV-seropositive. The CDR3 reads CASSLAGDSYNEQFF. As DNA, the CDR3 is TGCGCCAGCAGCCTGGCAGGGGACTCCTACAATGAGCAGTTCTTC.